Listed below are T cell receptor beta chains from one sample, sequenced in a study of blood T cell repertoires in COVID-19. Produced via immunoSEQ multiplex PCR; TCRdb's table is partial and in-frame only. The sample lists about half a million clones; approximately 85% were seen once. Specimen: peripheral blood. The source of these receptors is a human donor in a cohort sampled during active COVID-19. Both conserved end residues are part of each CDR3. Fields, in order: V gene, J gene, clone size, D gene, CDR3 DNA, CDR3 protein. D genes are given only for firm matches. Where a row states a size, it is once, few, many or the class of an expanded clone; other rows omit it.

TRBV9,TRBJ2-3,.,TRBD1,TGTGCCAGCAGCGTAGCTGACAGGGCTAGCACAGATACGCAGTATTTT,CASSVADRASTDTQYF
TRBV30,TRBJ2-5,.,TRBD1,TGTGCCTGGAGTAAAGACAGGGGAGAGACCCAGTACTTC,CAWSKDRGETQYF
TRBV24-1,TRBJ2-1,.,.,TGTGCCACCAGCCAGGGGTCCATCAATGAGCAGTTCTTC,CATSQGSINEQFF
TRBV5-1,TRBJ2-5,few,.,TGCGCCAGCCGCTACGGGGCTAGCGAGGAGACCCAGTACTTC,CASRYGASEETQYF
TRBV5-3,TRBJ2-5,.,.,TGTGCCAGAAGCTTGGCTCGGGCCGGGGAGAAGGAGACCCAGTACTTC,CARSLARAGEKETQYF
TRBV7-9,TRBJ1-2,.,.,TGTGCCAGCAGCTCCGACATCCTTAACTATGGCTACACCTTC,CASSSDILNYGYTF
TRBV27,TRBJ2-1,once,.,TGTGCCAGCAGTTTCGAGCGGTACTACAATGAGCAGTTCTTC,CASSFERYYNEQFF
TRBV11-2,TRBJ1-6,.,TRBD1,TGTGCCAGCAGCTTAGGACAGGGCGCGTCACCCCTCCACTTT,CASSLGQGASPLHF
TRBV6-2/TRBV6-3,TRBJ2-6,.,.,TGTGCCAGCAGTACGCCGACAGGTTTTTTCTCTGGGGCCAACGTCCTGACTTTC,CASSTPTGFFSGANVLTF
TRBV2,TRBJ2-2,.,TRBD2,TGTGCCAGCAGTGAGACTAGCGGGAACACCGGGGAGCTGTTTTTT,CASSETSGNTGELFF
TRBV5-4,TRBJ2-1,.,TRBD2,TGTGCCAGCAGCTTAGGACTAGCGGGTTCTGGTAATGAGCAGTTCTTC,CASSLGLAGSGNEQFF
TRBV5-4,TRBJ2-3,.,TRBD2,TGTGCCAGCAGCTCTCGACTAGCGGGAGTGTCAGATACGCAGTATTTT,CASSSRLAGVSDTQYF
TRBV27,TRBJ2-1,.,TRBD2,TGTGCCAGCAGTTCGACTAGCGACTCCTACAATGAGCAGTTCTTC,CASSSTSDSYNEQFF
TRBV7-6,TRBJ2-1,few,TRBD2,TGTGCCAGCACCCTAGGGACTAGCGGGAGGGCCCGATCCTACAATGAGCAGTTCTTC,CASTLGTSGRARSYNEQFF